Listed below are T cell receptor beta chains from one sample, sequenced in a study of human T cells and chemical hapten exposure. TCRdb analysed the RACE reads with MiXCR anew, one entry per CDR3 protein. The table shows fewer than 150,000 distinct CDR3 sequences, with approximately 14% occurring only once. Sequencing was performed on whole blood, taken in connection with sensitization to the hapten diphenylcyclopropenone (DPC). These receptors were collected from a man between 18 and 29 years old with alopecia areata. Some clones in this sample may be carry-over from other donors' samples. Both conserved end residues are part of each CDR3. A D gene is named only where the DNA matches it firmly. Where a row states a size, it is once, few, many or the class of an expanded clone; other rows omit it.

clone size,V gene,J gene,D gene,CDR3 DNA,CDR3 protein
-,TRBV12-3/TRBV12-4,TRBJ1-5,-,TGTGCCAGCAGTTTAAGGTCCCGGGCAAAGCCCCAGCATTTT,CASSLRSRAKPQHF
few,TRBV10-3,TRBJ1-1,-,TGTGCCATCAGGGACGAGACAGGCGAGGGCACTGAAGCTTTCTTT,CAIRDETGEGTEAFF
once,TRBV28,TRBJ1-1,-,TGTGCCAGCGGCAGACATAACACTGAAGCTTTCTTT,CASGRHNTEAFF
-,TRBV11-2,TRBJ2-5,-,TGTGCCAGCAGCATTTCTCGGGAGACCCAGTACTTC,CASSISRETQYF
few,TRBV11-2,TRBJ1-1,TRBD1,TGTGCCAGCAGATGGATCCGGGACAGGGTCGGTGAAGCTTTCTTT,CASRWIRDRVGEAFF
many,TRBV19,TRBJ1-2,TRBD1,TGTGCCAGTAATCGACAGGGGCCTTTTGGCTACACCTTC,CASNRQGPFGYTF
many,TRBV18,TRBJ1-6,TRBD1,TGTGCCAGCTCCCTAAAAACTACAGGGGTATTATATTCACCCCTCCACTTT,CASSLKTTGVLYSPLHF
few,TRBV10-3,TRBJ1-5,TRBD1,TGTGCCACGCGGGACAGGGGGCAATTTATCGGCAATCAGCCCCAGCATTTT,CATRDRGQFIGNQPQHF
-,TRBV28,TRBJ2-1,-,TGTGCCAGCAGTTTTGACAGCTCGCGAGACAATGAGCAGTTCTTC,CASSFDSSRDNEQFF
-,TRBV28,TRBJ2-6,-,TGTGCCAGCAGTTTAAATAGGGGCCGCCCCCGCTCTGGGGCCAACGTCCTGACTTTC,CASSLNRGRPRSGANVLTF
-,TRBV7-2,TRBJ2-1,TRBD2,TGTGCCAGCAGCCGGGGGGTGTTCAATGAGCAGTTCTTC,CASSRGVFNEQFF
-,TRBV6-1,TRBJ2-7,-,TGTGCCAGCATGGATGACACCCACGAGCAGTACTTC,CASMDDTHEQYF
many,TRBV7-2,TRBJ2-5,-,TGTGCCAGCAGCCAGAACCAAGAGACCCAGTACTTC,CASSQNQETQYF
-,TRBV28,TRBJ2-2,-,TGTGCCAGCAGTTTGGCAGGGATCGGTTCCGGGGAGCTGTTTTTT,CASSLAGIGSGELFF
-,TRBV29-1,TRBJ2-2,-,TGCAGCGCTCAACTCGCAGGACAGAACACCGGGGAGCTGTTTTTT,CSAQLAGQNTGELFF
-,TRBV20-1,TRBJ1-2,-,TGCAGTTCTTGGACGGCTACCTATGGCTACACCTTC,CSSWTATYGYTF
few,TRBV11-2,TRBJ2-1,-,TGTGCCAGCAGCTTAGGAGGGGCCCCACAGTTCTTC,CASSLGGAPQFF
few,TRBV12-3/TRBV12-4,TRBJ1-1,-,TGTGCCAGCAGTTCCAATCCGACTGTTGAAGCTTTCTTT,CASSSNPTVEAFF
few,TRBV9,TRBJ2-4,TRBD2,TGTGCCAGCAGCGTAGCGGAAGCGGGGGTGAACATTCAGTACTTC,CASSVAEAGVNIQYF
-,TRBV5-1,TRBJ2-4,-,TGCGCCAGCAGCTTGGAAGGACTAGCCAAAAACATTCAGTACTTC,CASSLEGLAKNIQYF
-,TRBV7-6,TRBJ2-3,-,TGTGCCAGCAGCTTGTTAACTACAGGGAAGGATACGCAGTATTTT,CASSLLTTGKDTQYF
few,TRBV4-1,TRBJ1-3,-,TGCGCCAGCAGCCAAGAGTGGGATCCGGGAAACACCATATATTTT,CASSQEWDPGNTIYF
-,TRBV4-1,TRBJ1-6,-,TGCGCCAGCAGCCAAGGTCCTGGACAAAATTCTTCACCCCTCCACTTT,CASSQGPGQNSSPLHF
many,TRBV5-4,TRBJ1-2,-,TGTGCCAGCAGCCCGCGGGCTAACTATGGCTACACCTTC,CASSPRANYGYTF
few,TRBV11-2,TRBJ1-2,-,TGTGCCAGCAGAGACAGAAGAGTTGACTATGGCTACACCTTC,CASRDRRVDYGYTF
-,TRBV29-1,TRBJ1-2,TRBD1,TGCAGCGTTGAAGGGACGACAGGGACTAACTATGGCTACACCTTC,CSVEGTTGTNYGYTF
-,TRBV20-1,TRBJ2-3,TRBD2,TGCAGTGCTAGACTAGCGGACACAGATACGCAGTATTTT,CSARLADTDTQYF
-,TRBV10-2,TRBJ2-1,-,TGCGCCAGCAGTGACAAGGGACGCTCCTACAATGAGCAGTTCTTC,CASSDKGRSYNEQFF
few,TRBV12-3/TRBV12-4,TRBJ1-1,TRBD1,TGTGCCAGCAGCCCGGGGACAGTAGACACTGAAGCTTTCTTT,CASSPGTVDTEAFF
-,TRBV27,TRBJ1-1,-,TGTGCCAGCAGTTTATACCAGGGTGGAGCCGCTATGAACACTGAAGCTTTCTTT,CASSLYQGGAAMNTEAFF
-,TRBV28,TRBJ1-1,-,TGTGCCAGCAGTTTATTAGTCCCGTGGGCAGATAGGAACACTGAAGCTTTCTTT,CASSLLVPWADRNTEAFF
-,TRBV3-1,TRBJ2-4,TRBD1,TGTGCCAGCAGCCTTTGGACAGGGGACATTCAGTACTTC,CASSLWTGDIQYF
many,TRBV20-1,TRBJ2-1,TRBD2,TGCAGTGCTAGAGATAGCGGGGGTTCCTACAATGAGCAGTTCTTC,CSARDSGGSYNEQFF
-,TRBV27,TRBJ2-5,-,TGTGCCAGCAGTTTATCGGCCAGCCAAGAGACCCAGTACTTC,CASSLSASQETQYF